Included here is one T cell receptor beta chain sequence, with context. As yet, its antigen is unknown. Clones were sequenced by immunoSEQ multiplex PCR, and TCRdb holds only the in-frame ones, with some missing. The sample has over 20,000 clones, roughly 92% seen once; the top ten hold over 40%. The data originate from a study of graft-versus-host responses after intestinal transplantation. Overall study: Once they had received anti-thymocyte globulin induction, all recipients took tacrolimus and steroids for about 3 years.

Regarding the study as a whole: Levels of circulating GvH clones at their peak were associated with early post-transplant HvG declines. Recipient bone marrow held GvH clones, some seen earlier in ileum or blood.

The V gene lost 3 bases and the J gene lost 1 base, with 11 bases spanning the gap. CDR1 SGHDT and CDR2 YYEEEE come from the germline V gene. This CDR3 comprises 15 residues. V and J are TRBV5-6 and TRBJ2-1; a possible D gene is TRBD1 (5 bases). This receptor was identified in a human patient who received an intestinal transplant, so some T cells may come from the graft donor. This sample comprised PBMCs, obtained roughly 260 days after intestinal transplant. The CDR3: CASSSRAPSYNEQFF. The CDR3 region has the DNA TGTGCCAGCAGCTCCAGGGCCCCTTCCTACAATGAGCAGTTCTTC.